A selection of T cell receptor beta chains follows, all from one sample in a study of blood T cell repertoires in COVID-19. Here immunoSEQ multiplex PCR was the method, and the copy in TCRdb shows in-frame clones only, minus some. In the table there are about 320,000 clones, 70% to 90% of which are singletons. What was sequenced was PBMCs or T cells enriched from blood (not recorded which). These receptors were taken from a woman in her thirties who had recovered from COVID-19. Each CDR3 is given with its conserved first and last residue. The D gene is left open where the match is weak. Not every row has a clone size; where given, it reads once, few, many or a size class.

v_call,clone_size,d_call,j_call,cdr3_aa,cdr3_nt
TRBV5-1,-,TRBD1,TRBJ2-7,CASSLTGGHEQYF,TGCGCCAGCAGCTTGACAGGGGGACACGAGCAGTACTTC
TRBV6-4,-,TRBD2,TRBJ2-2,CASSDSSGGATGELFF,TGTGCCAGCAGTGACTCCAGCGGGGGGGCCACCGGGGAGCTGTTTTTT
TRBV27,-,TRBD1,TRBJ1-1,CASSPTDRVWRSTEAFF,TGTGCCAGCAGTCCAACCGACAGGGTTTGGCGGAGCACTGAAGCTTTCTTT
TRBV30,-,TRBD2,TRBJ2-7,CAWKTSPSSYEQYF,TGTGCCTGGAAGACTAGCCCAAGCTCCTACGAGCAGTACTTC
TRBV2,-,TRBD1,TRBJ1-1,CASRASGTGGSEAFF,TGTGCCAGCAGGGCTTCCGGGACAGGGGGTTCTGAAGCTTTCTTT
TRBV30,-,TRBD1,TRBJ1-6,CAWSVGQGVYTLHF,TGTGCCTGGAGTGTTGGGCAGGGGGTTTACACCCTCCACTTT
TRBV7-9,few,-,TRBJ1-5,CASSLTGTQSNQPQHF,TGTGCCAGCAGCTTAACTGGGACACAAAGCAATCAGCCCCAGCATTTT
TRBV27,once,-,TRBJ1-5,CASSLMGRGGQPQHF,TGTGCCAGCAGTTTAATGGGCAGGGGAGGGCAGCCCCAGCATTTT
TRBV2,once,TRBD1,TRBJ1-5,CASSPWTGASNQPQHF,TGTGCCAGCAGTCCCTGGACAGGGGCTAGCAATCAGCCCCAGCATTTT
TRBV7-6,-,TRBD1,TRBJ1-4,CASSLRDRGGEKLFF,TGTGCCAGCAGCCTGAGGGACAGGGGTGGCGAAAAACTGTTTTTT
TRBV18,-,-,TRBJ1-1,CASSPAVRQNTEAFF,TGTGCCAGCTCACCAGCTGTCAGACAGAACACTGAAGCTTTCTTT
TRBV7-9,once,-,TRBJ1-4,CASSLGARGAANEKLFF,TGTGCCAGCAGCTTAGGAGCCCGTGGAGCGGCTAATGAAAAACTGTTTTTT
TRBV5-6,-,-,TRBJ1-1,CASSLVTVGEAFF,TGTGCCAGCAGCTTGGTAACAGTAGGTGAAGCTTTCTTT
TRBV11-2,-,-,TRBJ2-3,CASSLVRLWADTDTQYF,TGTGCCAGCAGCCTCGTTAGACTATGGGCAGACACAGATACGCAGTATTTT
TRBV30,few,TRBD1,TRBJ2-7,CAWRDQGEWSSYEQYF,TGTGCCTGGAGGGACCAGGGGGAGTGGTCCTCCTACGAGCAGTACTTC
TRBV5-5,once,-,TRBJ1-2,CASSPLAALYGYTF,TGTGCCAGCAGCCCACTGGCGGCCCTCTATGGCTACACCTTC
TRBV7-8,-,TRBD1,TRBJ2-5,CASSPGQGGTQYF,TGTGCCAGCAGCCCCGGACAGGGCGGGACCCAGTACTTC
TRBV6-5,-,-,TRBJ1-4,CASRREATNEKLFF,TGTGCCAGCCGGCGGGAGGCAACTAATGAAAAACTGTTTTTT
TRBV19,-,-,TRBJ1-5,CATHWTGSNQPQHF,TGTGCCACCCATTGGACGGGGAGCAATCAGCCCCAGCATTTT
TRBV11-2,-,-,TRBJ1-4,CASSLPTGRLFF,TGTGCCAGCAGCCTTCCGACAGGACGTCTGTTTTTT
TRBV30,once,-,TRBJ1-1,CAWTPGGRPEAFF,TGTGCCTGGACACCGGGGGGTCGTCCTGAAGCTTTCTTT
TRBV5-6,-,-,TRBJ2-7,CASSSPRQSSYEQYF,TGTGCCAGCAGCTCGCCACGACAGAGCTCCTACGAGCAGTACTTC